This TCR beta chain was identified in a study of shared clonotypes between healthy human individuals. Findings of the study overall: Genetic and exposure-history diversity was limited by the small donor number.

Remarks on this clone: Its antigen is unidentified.

The length of the CDR3 is 15 residues. V shed 1 base and J shed 4 bases, with 10 bases lying between them. CDR1 is MGHRA and CDR2 is YSYEKL in the germline V gene. Produced via immunoSEQ multiplex PCR; TCRdb's table is partial and in-frame only. This table holds 1,500,000 or so clones, approximately 97% found once. The split of CD4+ cells yielded CD45RA+ naive and CD45RA-negative memory subsets. The V and J genes are TRBV4-1 and TRBJ1-4; TRBD1 might be the D (5 bases). The sequencing input was naive CD4+ T cells sorted from blood. Subset of the sample: CD45RA+ positively selected. The TCR sequence derives from a man aged 25-45 years in good health. CDR3 nucleotides: TGCGCCAGCAGCCAAGGGGGGAGACTTAATGAAAAACTGTTTTTT. Its translation is CASSQGGRLNEKLFF.